Presented here are 25 T cell receptor beta chains from one specimen sequenced in a study of cytomegalovirus exposure and HLA in healthy donors. Repertoires were generated with immunoSEQ multiplex PCR, while TCRdb's copy carries only in-frame clones and drops some. The table has approximately 120,000 clones, 75% to 90% seen once. The material sequenced was PBMCs. These receptor sequences come from a woman aged 18-29 years in good health and CMV-seronegative.

V gene TRBV4-1 combines with J gene TRBJ2-2; 7 bases are shared with TRBD1. This CDR3 is built from 15 residues. Looked up from germline, CDR1 is MGHRA and CDR2 is YSYEKL. Germline trimming cut 2 bases from V and 4 bases from J; bases unmatched to any gene: 4. The CDR3 DNA sequence: TGCGCCAGCAGCCAATACAGGGGTTCCACCGGGGAGCTGTTTTTT. Translated: CASSQYRGSTGELFF.

The count of this clone is one. The rearrangement links TRBV19 to TRBJ2-3; 8 bases agree with TRBD2. Losses at the gene ends were 6 bases for V and 11 bases for J; bases not matched to a gene: 13. The germline gives CDR1 LNHDA, CDR2 SQIVND (reference sequence). This CDR3 region has 14 residues. The CDR3: CASSDKREPIGQYF. Written as DNA, the CDR3 is TGTGCCAGTAGCGACAAGCGGGAGCCTATCGGGCAGTATTTT. The variable domain in full, completed from reference TRBV19 and TRBJ2-3, reads DGGITQSPKYLFRKEGQNVTLSCEQNLNHDAMYWYRQDPGQGLRLIYYSQIVNDFQKGDIAEGYSVSREKKESFPLTVTSAQKNPTAFYLCASSDKREPIGQYFGPGTRLTVL.

This chain links TRBV27 with TRBJ2-1, with 8 bases that match TRBD1. The V and J ends lost 7 bases and 7 bases, in that order; junction bases with no gene match: 6. Germline V gene lookup returns CDR1 MNHEY and CDR2 SMNVEV (reference sequence). The CDR3 extends over 13 amino acids. CDR3 region: CASTGQGRNEQFF. As DNA, the CDR3 is TGTGCCAGCACCGGACAGGGTAGGAATGAGCAGTTCTTC.

The chain combines TRBV5-1 with TRBJ2-1; 8 nucleotides agree with TRBD2. The CDR3 has 17 residues. With 5 bases clipped from V and 5 bases from J, the junction kept 15 bases outside the gene matches. Germline CDR1 and CDR2: SGHRS and YFSETQ. CDR3 protein: CASSRGVGSGSNNEQFF. Written as DNA, the CDR3 is TGCGCCAGCAGTCGGGGGGTGGGAAGCGGGAGCAACAATGAGCAGTTCTTC.

This chain uses TRBV25-1 with TRBJ1-4; no reliable D call. The CDR3 has 13 residues. Trimming took off 6 bases at V and 4 bases at J, with 9 bases between the two ends. Germline-derived CDR1 and CDR2 are MGHDK and SYGVNS. The CDR3 sequence: CASSPEYNEKLFF. In DNA, the CDR3 is TGTGCCAGCAGCCCCGAGTATAATGAAAAACTGTTTTTT. The variable domain in full, completed from reference TRBV25-1 and TRBJ1-4, reads EADIYQTPRYLVIGTGKKITLECSQTMGHDKMYWYQQDPGMELHLIHYSYGVNSTEKGDLSSESTVSRIRTEHFPLTLESARPSHTSQYLCASSPEYNEKLFFGSGTQLSVL.

J is TRBJ2-7 and V is TRBV7-6; 10 nucleotides agree with TRBD2. The CDR3 spans 18 residues. The germline CDR1 and CDR2 sequences are SGHVS and FNYEAQ. Unmatched junction bases numbered 11, after V lost 2 bases and J lost 1 base. In DNA form, the CDR3 reads TGTGCCAGCAGCTTACGGCTAAGCGGGAGGGCTCTTTCCTACGAGCAGTACTTC. This sequence encodes CASSLRLSGRALSYEQYF.

The V and J genes are TRBV5-5 and TRBJ1-2; D uncertain. CDR3 length: 12 residues. The germline V gene encodes CDR1 SGHKS and CDR2 YYEKEE (reference sequence). Trimming pared 2 bases from V and 5 bases from J, leaving 7 bases between. The CDR3 region is CASSFSGYGYTF. CDR3 DNA sequence: TGTGCCAGCAGCTTTTCAGGATATGGCTACACCTTC.

The rearrangement joins TRBV19 to TRBJ2-1; D gene unclear. The CDR3 sequence is 12 residues long. The germline V gene has CDR1 LNHDA and CDR2 SQIVND (reference sequence). V was pared by 4 bases and J by 5 bases, with 6 bases between. Written as DNA, the CDR3 is TGTGCCAGTAGTAATCACAACAATGAGCAGTTCTTC. This translates into CASSNHNNEQFF. The whole variable domain, remainder taken from reference TRBV19 and TRBJ2-1, is DGGITQSPKYLFRKEGQNVTLSCEQNLNHDAMYWYRQDPGQGLRLIYYSQIVNDFQKGDIAEGYSVSREKKESFPLTVTSAQKNPTAFYLCASSNHNNEQFFGPGTRLTVL.

V is TRBV19 and J is TRBJ1-1; 9 bases align to TRBD1. CDR1 and CDR2 (germline): LNHDA, SQIVND (reference sequence). V was clipped by 1 base and J by 7 bases; unmatched bases: 1. This CDR3 comprises 13 residues. CDR3 coding DNA: TGTGCCAGTAGTATAGGGGACAGGGTTGAAGCTTTCTTT. As protein: CASSIGDRVEAFF. The whole variable domain, filled in from reference TRBV19 and TRBJ1-1, reads DGGITQSPKYLFRKEGQNVTLSCEQNLNHDAMYWYRQDPGQGLRLIYYSQIVNDFQKGDIAEGYSVSREKKESFPLTVTSAQKNPTAFYLCASSIGDRVEAFFGQGTRLTVV.

The rearrangement uses TRBV6-6 and TRBJ1-4; 7 bases align to TRBD1. The CDR3 is 14 amino acids. V lost 10 bases and J lost 12; bases outside the gene matches: 17. The V gene's germline CDR1 is MNHNY and CDR2 SVGAGI (reference sequence). CDR3 coding DNA: TGTGCCAACTTTCCCGAACAGGGGTGCCTTGAACTGTTTTTT. Protein sequence: CANFPEQGCLELFF.

This chain joins TRBV6-4 and TRBJ2-2; no reliable D call. The CDR3 covers 14 residues. V dropped 6 bases and J dropped 3 bases, with 11 bases sitting between them. Germline CDR1 and CDR2: MRHNA and SNTAGT. CDR3 bases: TGTGCCAGCAGCGAAGGAGTGGACACCGGGGAGCTGTTTTTT. Translated: CASSEGVDTGELFF.

The count of this clone is one. The V gene is TRBV5-1, the J gene TRBJ2-3; 7 nucleotides align to TRBD2. The CDR3 runs to 15 residues. Germline CDR1 SGHRS, CDR2 YFSETQ. V gave up 2 bases and J gave up 1 base; unmatched junction bases: 4. The CDR3 sequence: CASSLSGTRTDTQYF. The CDR3 region has the DNA TGCGCCAGCAGCTTAAGCGGGACCCGCACAGATACGCAGTATTTT.

This chain joins TRBV27 and TRBJ1-1; D is unclear. This CDR3 contains 14 residues. Looked up from germline, CDR1 is MNHEY and CDR2 is SMNVEV (reference sequence). V was clipped by 7 bases and J by 0 bases, with 12 bases between them. CDR3 amino acids: CASKLLEVNTEAFF. CDR3 bases: TGTGCCAGCAAGTTGTTAGAGGTGAACACTGAAGCTTTCTTT.

The chain is built from TRBV4-2 and TRBJ1-2, with 9 bases lining up with TRBD1. The CDR3 spans 16 residues. The V gene end was trimmed by 3 bases and the J gene end by 5 bases; junction bases not matched to a gene: 10. Germline CDR1 LGHNA, CDR2 YNFKEQ. The CDR3 DNA reads TGTGCCAGCAGCCATGGTACAGGGGGCGGTTTTTATGGCTACACCTTC. Amino acids: CASSHGTGGGFYGYTF.

This rearrangement joins TRBV19 to TRBJ1-1; possibly TRBD1 for D (5 bases). V was trimmed by 5 bases and J by 7 bases, leaving 11 bases between them. This CDR3 is 12 amino acids long. Germline V gene sequence: CDR1 LNHDA, CDR2 SQIVND (reference sequence). The CDR3: CASSYPGVEAFF. The CDR3 nucleotides are TGTGCCAGTAGTTACCCGGGGGTTGAAGCTTTCTTT. Based on the CDR3 plus reference TRBV19 and TRBJ1-1, the full variable domain is DGGITQSPKYLFRKEGQNVTLSCEQNLNHDAMYWYRQDPGQGLRLIYYSQIVNDFQKGDIAEGYSVSREKKESFPLTVTSAQKNPTAFYLCASSYPGVEAFFGQGTRLTVV.

The rearrangement links TRBV6-1 to TRBJ2-7, with D tentatively TRBD1 (5 bases). CDR1 and CDR2 (germline): MNHNS, SASEGT. V dropped 8 bases and J dropped 8 bases, with 19 bases sitting between them. This CDR3 has 13 amino acids. As DNA, the CDR3 is TGTGCCAGCCTCCTGGGTACAGGCGCGAAGCAGTACTTC. Its protein product is CASLLGTGAKQYF.

This rearrangement joins TRBV9 to TRBJ2-3, with TRBD1 matching over 8 bases. Trimming at V came to 6 bases and at J to 3 bases, leaving 9 bases not matched to a gene. Germline lookup yields CDR1 SGDLS and CDR2 YYNGEE. The CDR3 sequence is 15 residues long. The CDR3 is CASTLARGRTDTQYF. CDR3 nucleotide sequence: TGTGCCAGCACCCTGGCCAGGGGGCGAACAGATACGCAGTATTTT.

V gene TRBV7-9 combines with J gene TRBJ1-2, with TRBD1 as a possible D gene (6 bases). The germline V gene encodes CDR1 SEHNR and CDR2 FQNEAQ (reference sequence). CDR3 length equals 14 residues. Trimming removed 2 bases from V and 6 bases from J, with 13 bases in between. The CDR3 here is CASSLRQGTDGYTF. For the CDR3, the DNA is TGTGCCAGCAGCTTAAGGCAGGGGACGGATGGCTACACCTTC.

V and J are TRBV4-2 and TRBJ2-2; 13 positions agree with TRBD2. Trimming cost V 3 bases and J 4 bases; bases outside gene matches: 8. This CDR3 spans 18 amino acids. CDR1 and CDR2 from the germline V gene are LGHNA and YNFKEQ. DNA of the CDR3: TGTGCCAGCAGCCAGCTTACTAGCGGGAGGGCCGGCACCGGGGAGCTGTTTTTT. Protein: CASSQLTSGRAGTGELFF.

The chain recombines TRBV7-9 with TRBJ2-3; 7 positions match TRBD1. The germline V gene has CDR1 SEHNR and CDR2 FQNEAQ (reference sequence). V was pared by 6 bases and J by 2 bases, with 5 bases of the junction left unmatched. This CDR3 region has 14 residues. CDR3 sequence: CASRKTGTTDTQYF. CDR3 in DNA: TGTGCCAGCAGGAAGACAGGGACCACAGATACGCAGTATTTT.

The rearrangement joins TRBV15 to TRBJ2-7, with D possibly matching TRBD2 (5 bases). Trimming cost V 2 bases and J 5 bases, with 16 bases left between them. There are 15 residues in the CDR3. In germline, CDR1 is LNHNV, CDR2 YYDKDF (reference sequence). The DNA for the CDR3 is TGTGCCACCAGCAGACCGAGGGCCCCCCGCCACGAGCAGTACTTC. Translated: CATSRPRAPRHEQYF. Full variable domain (rest looked up from reference TRBV15 and TRBJ2-7): DAMVIQNPRYQVTQFGKPVTLSCSQTLNHNVMYWYQQKSSQAPKLLFHYYDKDFNNEADTPDNFQSRRPNTSFCFLDIRSPGLGDTAMYLCATSRPRAPRHEQYFGPGTRLTVT.

The V and J genes are TRBV19 and TRBJ1-5; no clear D gene. Between the trimmed V and J ends, which lost 5 bases and 2 bases, there was a span of 10 bases. Germline CDR1 and CDR2: LNHDA and SQIVND (reference sequence). The CDR3 is 14 amino acids. CDR3 sequence (DNA): TGTGCCAGTAGTCCGAGGGAAGGCAATCAGCCCCAGCATTTT. This translates into CASSPREGNQPQHF.

The CDR3 coding sequence is TGTGCCAGCAGCTCTCCAGTGTTTGGCCGGAACACCGGGGAGCTGTTTTTT. This gives the protein CASSSPVFGRNTGELFF. The V and J genes are TRBV11-3 and TRBJ2-2; D is undetermined. Trimming shortened V by 4 bases and J by 1 base, and 16 bases separated the two germline ends. This CDR3 is 17 amino acids long. CDR1 and CDR2 (germline): SGHNT, YENEEA.

The V call is TRBV7-2, the J call TRBJ2-3; 15 bases are shared with TRBD2. Germline assignment: CDR1 SGHTA and CDR2 FQGNSA. The CDR3 has 18 residues. J gave up 4 bases and V 4 bases, and 9 bases lay outside the gene matches. CDR3 residues: CASSSLGTSGRRADTQYF. Here the CDR3 DNA reads TGTGCCAGCAGCTCGCTTGGGACTAGCGGGAGGAGGGCAGATACGCAGTATTTT.

The V and J genes are TRBV19 and TRBJ1-1; a possible D gene is TRBD1 (6 bases). This CDR3 contains 16 residues. Germline-derived CDR1 and CDR2 are LNHDA and SQIVND (reference sequence). Trimming removed 6 bases from V and 1 base from J, with 18 bases in between. The CDR3 sequence: CASSSLFGQKNTEAFF. CDR3 DNA sequence: TGTGCCAGTAGCTCCCTATTCGGACAGAAGAACACTGAAGCTTTCTTT.